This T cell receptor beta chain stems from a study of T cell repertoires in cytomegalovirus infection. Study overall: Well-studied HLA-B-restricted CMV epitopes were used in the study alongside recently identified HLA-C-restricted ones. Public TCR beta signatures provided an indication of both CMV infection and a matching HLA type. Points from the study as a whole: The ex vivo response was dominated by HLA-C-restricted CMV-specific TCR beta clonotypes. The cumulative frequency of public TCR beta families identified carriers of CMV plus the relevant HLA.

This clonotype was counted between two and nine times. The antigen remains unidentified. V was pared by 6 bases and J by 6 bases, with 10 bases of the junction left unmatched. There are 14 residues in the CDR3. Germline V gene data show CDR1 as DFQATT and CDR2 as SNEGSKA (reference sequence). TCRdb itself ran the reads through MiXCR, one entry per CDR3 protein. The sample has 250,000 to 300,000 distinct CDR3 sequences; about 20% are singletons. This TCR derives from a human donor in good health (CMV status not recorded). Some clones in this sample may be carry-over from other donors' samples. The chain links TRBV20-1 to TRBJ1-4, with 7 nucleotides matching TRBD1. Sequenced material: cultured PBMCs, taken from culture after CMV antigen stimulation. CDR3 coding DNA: TGCAGTGCCTTGTATAACAGGGGCGATGAAAAACTGTTTTTT. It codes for CSALYNRGDEKLFF.